A single sample is the source of the 22 T cell receptor beta chains below, sequenced in a study of blood T cell repertoires in COVID-19. Produced via immunoSEQ multiplex PCR; TCRdb's table is partial and in-frame only. The sample shows 310,000 or so clones, around 84% of them seen only once. Sequencing was carried out using PBMCs or T cells enriched from blood (not recorded which). The receptors shown here come from a woman in her late teens or twenties who had recovered from COVID-19.

The J gene is TRBJ2-7, the V gene TRBV2; TRBD1 is a possible D gene (6 bases). CDR1 and CDR2 from the germline V gene are SNHLY and FYNNEI. This CDR3 spans 14 amino acids. V shed 6 bases and J shed 2 bases, with 14 bases lying between them. CDR3 bases: TGTGCCAGCAGCGCTGACAGGTTAACCTACGAGCAGTACTTC. It is translated as CASSADRLTYEQYF.

This sequence joins TRBV28 and TRBJ1-5; 7 positions match TRBD1. The V segment lost 4 bases and the J segment 2 bases; nucleotides outside the gene matches: 2. The CDR3 has 14 residues. The germline V gene encodes CDR1 MDHEN and CDR2 SYDVKM. The CDR3 coding sequence is TGTGCCAGCAGTTCGGGACAGCGCAATCAGCCCCAGCATTTT. Its translation: CASSSGQRNQPQHF.

The genes are TRBV2 and TRBJ2-3; D is ambiguous. Looked up from germline, CDR1 is SNHLY and CDR2 is FYNNEI. V lost 4 bases and J 5 bases, leaving 4 bases between the germline ends. The CDR3 consists of 11 residues. CDR3 protein: CASSVEDTQYF. The DNA of the CDR3 is TGTGCCAGCAGTGTAGAAGATACGCAGTATTTT.

This clone has just a few counts. The V and J genes are TRBV5-7 and TRBJ2-7; no firm D call. Being an ORF, TRBV5-7 has a function that is uncertain. This CDR3 contains 11 residues. V lost 4 bases and J 6 bases, leaving 8 bases between the germline ends. The CDR3 here is CASSPRSEQYF. Written as DNA, the CDR3 is TGTGCCAGCAGCCCCCGGAGCGAGCAGTACTTC.

The chain carries TRBV15 and TRBJ2-7; TRBD1 matches 10 bases. Per germline, CDR1 LNHNV and CDR2 YYDKDF (reference sequence). This CDR3 contains 15 residues. Unmatched junction bases numbered 3, after V lost 0 bases and J lost 4 bases. In nucleotides, the CDR3 is TGTGCCACCAGCAGAGATAGGACAGGGGGATACGAGCAGTACTTC. Amino acids: CATSRDRTGGYEQYF.

The gene calls are TRBV10-1 and TRBJ1-3, with 7 bases that match TRBD1. Looked up from germline, CDR1 is WNHNN and CDR2 is SYGVQD (reference sequence). This CDR3 spans 15 amino acids. Trimming at V came to 2 bases and at J to 2 bases, leaving 3 bases not matched to a gene. The CDR3, as DNA: TGCGCCAGCAGTGAGGGGACAGAACCTGGAAACACCATATATTTT. Translating it yields CASSEGTEPGNTIYF.

The chain recombines TRBV12-3 or TRBV12-4 with TRBJ1-1, with D hard to call. The V end was cut by 7 bases, the J end by 0 bases, with 6 bases between. The CDR3 covers 12 residues. The CDR3 is CASTQMNTEAFF. CDR3 in DNA: TGTGCCAGCACCCAGATGAACACTGAAGCTTTCTTT.

V gene TRBV28 combines with J gene TRBJ2-1, with 8 positions matching TRBD2. The CDR3 loop spans 14 amino acids. The V gene end was trimmed by 5 bases and the J gene end by 14 bases; junction bases not matched to a gene: 14. Germline CDR1 MDHEN, CDR2 SYDVKM. In DNA, the CDR3 is TGTGCCAGCAGTCCCCTTCTTAGCGGGATGCTGAAGTTCTTC. This sequence encodes CASSPLLSGMLKFF.

This sequence joins TRBV6-4 and TRBJ1-1; D uncertain. The CDR3 is 17 amino acids. The V gene's germline CDR1 is MRHNA and CDR2 SNTAGT. V lost 0 bases, J lost 4 bases, and 18 bases lay in between. The CDR3 nucleotides read TGTGCCAGCAGTGACTCAGCCACCCATCAGGTGTGCACTGAAGCTTTCTTT. It is translated as CASSDSATHQVCTEAFF.

The chain couples TRBV9 to TRBJ2-2, with TRBD2 identical over 8 bases. This CDR3 contains 16 residues. J gave up 4 bases and V 4 bases, and 9 bases lay outside the gene matches. Germline-derived CDR1 and CDR2 are SGDLS and YYNGEE. The CDR3 nucleotides are TGTGCCAGCAGCTCCTCTAGCGGGTCCACCACCGGGGAGCTGTTTTTT. Residues: CASSSSSGSTTGELFF.

This clone has a single count. The chain recombines TRBV7-9 with TRBJ1-1; the match to TRBD1 covers 12 bases. CDR3 length equals 17 residues. V shed 1 base, J shed 6 bases, and the junction held 9 bases outside the gene matches. CDR1 is SEHNR, CDR2 FQNEAQ, per germline (reference sequence). The CDR3 DNA follows: TGTGCCAGCAGCTTAGGGTGGGACAGGGGGCACGTACCTGAAGCTTTCTTT. Protein: CASSLGWDRGHVPEAFF. The complete variable domain, with remaining parts taken from reference TRBV7-9 and TRBJ1-1, reads DTGVSQNPRHKITKRGQNVTFRCDPISEHNRLYWYRQTLGQGPEFLTYFQNEAQLEKSRLLSDRFSAERPKGSFSTLEIQRTEQGDSAMYLCASSLGWDRGHVPEAFFGQGTRLTVV.

This chain links TRBV28 with TRBJ1-5, with 11 bases aligning to TRBD1. Germline CDR1 reads MDHEN; CDR2 reads SYDVKM. Trimming took 2 bases from V and 6 from J; bases not matched to a gene: 3. This CDR3 spans 15 amino acids. As DNA, the CDR3 is TGTGCCAGCAGTTTAGGGGGGACAGGGGGTCAGCCCCAGCATTTT. Translated: CASSLGGTGGQPQHF. Using reference TRBV28 and TRBJ1-5 for the parts outside the CDR3, the full variable domain is DVKVTQSSRYLVKRTGEKVFLECVQDMDHENMFWYRQDPGLGLRLIYFSYDVKMKEKGDIPEGYSVSREKKERFSLILESASTNQTSMYLCASSLGGTGGQPQHFGDGTRLSIL.

This chain links TRBV29-1 with TRBJ1-2; D gene ambiguous. This CDR3 spans 11 amino acids. The germline V gene has CDR1 SQVTM and CDR2 ANQGSEA. V lost 6 bases and J lost 4, with 9 bases in between. Written as DNA, the CDR3 is TGCAGCGTCGTGGGCTCCTATGGCTACACCTTC. This encodes CSVVGSYGYTF.

The chain carries TRBV28 and TRBJ2-7; 10 bases match TRBD1. The CDR3 runs to 12 residues. CDR1 and CDR2 from the germline V gene are MDHEN and SYDVKM. J was trimmed by 7 bases and V by 10 bases; bases with no gene match: 7. The CDR3 sequence: CATGTGDGEQYF. The CDR3 DNA reads as TGTGCCACCGGGACAGGGGACGGGGAGCAGTACTTC.

This clone was recorded a few times. The gene calls are TRBV3-1 (or the pseudogene TRBV3-2) and TRBJ1-2, with TRBD1 matching 8 bases. Germline V gives CDR1 LGHDT, CDR2 YNNKEL (reference sequence). The CDR3 consists of 13 residues. With 3 bases clipped from V and 8 bases from J, the junction kept 5 bases outside the gene matches. The CDR3 region has the DNA TGTGCCAGCAGCCAGTTTACAGGGGGAGGCTACACCTTC. Its translation is CASSQFTGGGYTF.

This clone was counted once. The rearrangement uses TRBV19 and TRBJ2-1, with 12 bases fitting TRBD1. V lost 5 bases and J lost 15; bases outside the gene matches: 11. Germline V lookup: CDR1 LNHDA, CDR2 SQIVND (reference sequence). This CDR3 is 14 amino acids long. DNA of the CDR3: TGTGCCAGTAGTCCGGGACAGGGGGCTATAATGTTGTTCTTC. This codes for CASSPGQGAIMLFF.

On this clone: Distinct nucleotide sequences in the sample also encode this CDR3. The chain joins TRBV18 to TRBJ1-1, with a tentative D call TRBD1 (6 bases). This CDR3 is built from 13 residues. The V end was cut by 4 bases, the J end by 1 base, with 7 bases between. Germline V gene sequence: CDR1 KGHSH, CDR2 LQKENI. The CDR3 DNA follows: TGTGCCAGCTCACGACAGGAGAACACTGAAGCTTTCTTT. Amino acid sequence: CASSRQENTEAFF. The full variable domain, its missing parts supplied by reference TRBV18 and TRBJ1-1, is NAGVMQNPRHLVRRRGQEARLRCSPMKGHSHVYWYRQLPEEGLKFMVYLQKENIIDESGMPKERFSAEFPKEGPSILRIQQVVRGDSAAYFCASSRQENTEAFFGQGTRLTVV.

This rearrangement joins TRBV27 to TRBJ2-3; 7 positions match TRBD2. Germline V gives CDR1 MNHEY, CDR2 SMNVEV (reference sequence). Trimming at V came to 4 bases and at J to 4 bases, leaving 20 bases not matched to a gene. The CDR3 is 19 amino acids. Here the CDR3 reads CASSSRAREREGRADTQYF. CDR3 coding DNA: TGTGCCAGCAGTTCCAGGGCCCGGGAGCGGGAAGGAAGGGCAGATACGCAGTATTTT.

The V and J genes are TRBV18 and TRBJ2-1; D remains ambiguous. Per germline, CDR1 KGHSH and CDR2 LQKENI. Trimming pared 0 bases from V and 5 bases from J, leaving 8 bases between. CDR3 length: 14 residues. The CDR3 DNA is TGTGCCAGCTCACCACCGGAGCGCCACAATGAGCAGTTCTTC. Residues: CASSPPERHNEQFF.

J is TRBJ2-3 and V is TRBV19, with unresolved D. Germline CDR1 and CDR2: LNHDA and SQIVND (reference sequence). The CDR3 spans 14 residues. With 5 bases removed from V and 0 bases from J, the gap between germline ends came to 9 bases. DNA for the CDR3: TGTGCCAGTAGTTTACAGTCAAGCACAGATACGCAGTATTTT. Protein: CASSLQSSTDTQYF.

V and J are TRBV6-5 and TRBJ1-2; D is possibly TRBD1 (6 bases). With 6 bases removed from V and 4 bases from J, the gap between germline ends came to 15 bases. This CDR3 contains 14 residues. From germline, CDR1 is MNHEY and CDR2 SVGAGI. The CDR3 bases are TGTGCCAGCAGCGGGGAGGGGGTTACCTATGGCTACACCTTC. This codes for CASSGEGVTYGYTF.

This clone was counted once. V gene TRBV4-1 combines with J gene TRBJ2-1, with TRBD1 as a possible D gene (5 bases). The CDR3 length is 16 residues. V dropped 0 bases and J dropped 9 bases, with 18 bases sitting between them. The V gene's germline CDR1 is MGHRA and CDR2 YSYEKL. The CDR3 region has the DNA TGCGCCAGCAGCCAAGATGGGGCAGGGTTGGGCGGTGAGCAGTTCTTC. It is translated as CASSQDGAGLGGEQFF.